This passage covers 8 T cell receptor beta chains from one sample sequenced in a study of T cells in tuberculosis. Repertoires were generated with immunoSEQ multiplex PCR, while TCRdb's copy carries only in-frame clones and drops some. The sample has some 31,000 clones, approximately 90% seen once. The time point: new active TB diagnosis, blood taken before or within 7 days of starting treatment. Specimen: PBMCs, collected at tuberculosis diagnosis. The receptors originated from an adult with tuberculosis.

The chain is built from TRBV4-1 and TRBJ2-3, with 9 bases lining up with TRBD2. V shed 4 bases and J 4 bases; nucleotides not matched to a gene: 6. The CDR3 length is 15 residues. Germline V gives CDR1 MGHRA, CDR2 YSYEKL. The CDR3 DNA sequence: TGCGCCAGCAGCCCTAGCGGGGTTGGGGCAGATACGCAGTATTTT. It translates to CASSPSGVGADTQYF.

The chain links TRBV6-5 to TRBJ2-1; D possibly corresponds to TRBD2 (6 bases). The length of the CDR3 is 15 residues. Trimming cost V 6 bases and J 4 bases, with 16 bases left between them. Germline CDR1 is MNHEY and CDR2 is SVGAGI. The CDR3 DNA reads TGTGCCAGCAGGGCGCCGGGACTGAGATACAATGAGCAGTTCTTC. Protein: CASRAPGLRYNEQFF.

The chain uses TRBV6-1 and TRBJ1-1; D is possibly TRBD1 (5 bases). Germline CDR1 and CDR2: MNHNS and SASEGT. The V gene lost 6 bases and the J gene lost 1 base, with 9 bases spanning the gap. CDR3 size: 13 residues. Written as DNA, the CDR3 is TGTGCCAGCAGGCCTACAGGGAACACTGAAGCTTTCTTT. It yields the protein CASRPTGNTEAFF.

This chain connects TRBV7-2 to TRBJ2-4; TRBD2 matches at 9 bases. The junction had 11 bases not matched to a gene; V was cut back by 5 bases and J by 3 bases. This CDR3 has 17 amino acids. Looked up from germline, CDR1 is SGHTA and CDR2 is FQGNSA. The CDR3 is CASSPLGGGAGKNIQYF. CDR3 in DNA: TGTGCCAGCAGCCCCCTAGGCGGGGGGGCCGGCAAAAACATTCAGTACTTC.

V is TRBV28 and J is TRBJ1-5, with 8 nucleotides matching TRBD1. V lost 6 bases, J lost 4 bases, and 5 bases stayed unmatched. The CDR3 spans 14 residues. Germline assignment: CDR1 MDHEN and CDR2 SYDVKM. In nucleotides, the CDR3 is TGTGCCAGCAGGGGGGGACAGGCGAATCAGCCCCAGCATTTT. As protein: CASRGGQANQPQHF.

This rearrangement joins TRBV10-1 to TRBJ2-3; 10 positions match TRBD2. The junction had 10 bases not matched to a gene; V was cut back by 4 bases and J by 3 bases. The CDR3 is 17 amino acids. Looked up from germline, CDR1 is WNHNN and CDR2 is SYGVQD (reference sequence). For the CDR3, the DNA is TGCGCCAGCAGTGGGACAGGCCCGGGACTAGCGACAGATACGCAGTATTTT. This gives the protein CASSGTGPGLATDTQYF.

V gene TRBV6-1 combines with J gene TRBJ1-1; D gene ambiguous. CDR1 MNHNS and CDR2 SASEGT come from the germline V gene. CDR3 size: 14 residues. Trimming stripped 1 base from V and 5 bases from J, with 11 bases between. CDR3 in DNA: TGTGCCAGCAGTGAAGTGGTCACGGTGACTGAAGCTTTCTTT. Residues: CASSEVVTVTEAFF.

The chain joins TRBV7-3 to TRBJ2-5; 12 bases are a match to TRBD2. With 5 bases clipped from V and 5 bases from J, the junction kept 9 bases outside the gene matches. There are 16 residues in the CDR3. CDR1 is SGHTA, CDR2 FQGTGA, per germline. CDR3 in amino acids: CASSRKLAGGLETQYF. DNA for the CDR3: TGTGCCAGCAGCCGTAAACTAGCGGGGGGTCTTGAGACCCAGTACTTC.